One sample yielded the 5 T cell receptor beta chains listed below, sequenced in a study. TCRdb itself ran the RT-PCR reads through MiXCR, one entry per CDR3 protein. The sample lists more than 550,000 distinct CDR3 sequences; around 14% were seen once. Sequencing was performed on memory CD4+ T cells from blood. These receptors originate from a female donor in good health, serving as a healthy control.

This chain joins TRBV10-2 and TRBJ2-3; TRBD1 or TRBD2 may be the D gene (5 bases each). Looked up from germline, CDR1 is WSHSY and CDR2 is SAAADI. Trimming pared 3 bases from V and 6 bases from J, leaving 13 bases between. This CDR3 is 14 amino acids long. The CDR3 coding sequence is TGCGCCAGCAGTGAAGGGGCCGGGACGGATACGCAGTATTTT. As protein: CASSEGAGTDTQYF.

The sample holds a few counts of this clonotype. This chain connects TRBV20-1 to TRBJ1-1; D unclear. The CDR3 spans 13 residues. V was trimmed by 3 bases and J by 8 bases, leaving 16 bases between them. CDR1 and CDR2 from the germline V gene are DFQATT and SNEGSKA (reference sequence). CDR3 region: CSASDGRGEEAFF. CDR3 bases: TGCAGTGCTAGCGACGGACGAGGCGAAGAAGCTTTCTTT.

This clonotype was seen a handful of times. This sequence joins TRBV7-2 and TRBJ2-1; 16 bases line up with TRBD2. Germline V gene data show CDR1 as SGHTA and CDR2 as FQGNSA. CDR3 length: 16 residues. Losses at the gene ends were 3 bases for V and 9 bases for J; bases not matched to a gene: 5. CDR3 sequence reads: CASSFGGTSGRAEQFF. For the CDR3, the DNA is TGTGCCAGCAGCTTCGGGGGGACTAGCGGGAGGGCTGAGCAGTTCTTC.

This clonotype was observed a few times. This rearrangement joins TRBV20-1 to TRBJ2-6; a possible D gene is TRBD1 (5 bases). Germline CDR1 DFQATT, CDR2 SNEGSKA (reference sequence). The V gene lost 5 bases and the J gene lost 4 bases, with 12 bases spanning the gap. The CDR3 spans 14 residues. Written as DNA, the CDR3 is TGCAGTGCTCGCAGGGTAGCCGGGGCCAACGTCCTGACTTTC. This encodes CSARRVAGANVLTF.

This clonotype was detected only a few times. The V gene is TRBV7-2, the J gene TRBJ2-1, with D hard to call. This CDR3 has 12 residues. Germline V gene sequence: CDR1 SGHTA, CDR2 FQGNSA. V lost 4 bases to trimming and J lost 9 bases, with 10 bases between them. CDR3 loop: CASSSSTPEQFF. The CDR3 DNA reads as TGTGCCAGCAGCTCCTCGACACCTGAGCAGTTCTTC.